These 2 T cell receptor beta chains came from one sample sequenced in a study of post-analysis software for immune sequencing data. cDNA libraries of TCR beta carried unique molecular identifiers. From the PCR reads, TCRdb called clonotypes with MiXCR, one entry per CDR3 protein. The sample contains about 260,000 distinct CDR3 sequences, 36% of which appear only once. Their specific antigens are unknown. General study results and limits: Included in a set of about five TRBV segments more frequent in patients than controls were TRBV5-6, TRBV5-1 and TRBV20-1.

Sequencing was performed on blood. The origin of the receptors is a girl aged 5 to 17 with multiple sclerosis.

To note about this clonotype: At one end the junction does not follow the germline gene, possibly because of a read error. The rearrangement uses TRBV20-1 and TRBJ2-5, with D possibly matching TRBD1 (7 bases). Germline-derived CDR1 and CDR2 are DFQATT and SNEGSKA (reference sequence). The CDR3 totals 12 residues. The CDR3 DNA is TGTTCCCTAGCGAGAGGGACAGATGAGCAGTACTTC. The encoded protein is CSLARGTDEQYF.

The rearrangement uses TRBV28 and TRBJ2-4; perhaps TRBD2 as D (6 bases). The J call could be wrong; TRBJ2-7 is a better fit for the DNA end. Germline V gene lookup returns CDR1 MDHEN and CDR2 SYDVKM. The CDR3 is 12 residues long. The CDR3, as DNA: TGTGCCGGCGGAGGGGATGCTTACGAGCAGTACTTC. Protein sequence: CAGGGDAYEQYF.